The 9 T cell receptor beta chains presented below share a single source sample, sequenced in a study of blood T cell repertoires in COVID-19. Clones were read by immunoSEQ multiplex PCR, and TCRdb kept only the in-frame ones, dropping some. This table holds 350,000 to 400,000 clones, roughly nine tenths found once. Specimen: peripheral blood. The source of these receptors is a woman aged 25-40 years with COVID-19, enrolled during active disease.

The V and J genes are TRBV20-1 and TRBJ1-2, with 7 bases identical to TRBD1. The length of the CDR3 is 15 residues. Germline assignment: CDR1 DFQATT and CDR2 SNEGSKA (reference sequence). The J segment lost 2 bases and the V segment lost 3 bases, leaving 9 bases of the junction unmatched. Here the CDR3 reads CSASDRESLNYGYTF. CDR3 DNA sequence: TGCAGTGCTAGTGACAGGGAATCCCTAAACTATGGCTACACCTTC.

This clone was seen once. This chain connects TRBV4-3 to TRBJ1-6, with 8 bases identical to TRBD1. Germline V gene lookup returns CDR1 LGHNA and CDR2 YSLEER. This CDR3 has 15 amino acids. Trimming removed 4 bases from V and 7 bases from J; junction bases left unmatched: 6. This chain's CDR3 is CASSRETGENSPLHF. As DNA, the CDR3 is TGCGCCAGCAGCCGAGAGACAGGGGAGAATTCACCCCTCCACTTT.

The gene calls are TRBV28 and TRBJ2-1, with 7 bases matching TRBD2. CDR1 MDHEN and CDR2 SYDVKM come from the germline V gene. The CDR3 sequence is 15 residues long. The ends lost 6 bases at V and 3 bases at J; junction bases unmatched: 8. CDR3 in DNA: TGTGCCAGCAGCCCAACGAGCGGGGTCTACAATGAGCAGTTCTTC. Its protein is CASSPTSGVYNEQFF.

The V gene is TRBV4-3, the J gene TRBJ2-7, with D maybe TRBD1 (6 bases). V shed 0 bases and J shed 3 bases, with 12 bases lying between them. Looked up from germline, CDR1 is LGHNA and CDR2 is YSLEER. CDR3 size: 15 residues. The CDR3 is CASSQDPGRGYEQYF. Here the CDR3 DNA reads TGCGCCAGCAGCCAAGATCCGGGCAGGGGCTACGAGCAGTACTTC.

This sequence joins TRBV27 and TRBJ1-1; TRBD1 might be the D (6 bases). CDR1 is MNHEY, CDR2 SMNVEV, per germline (reference sequence). The V gene lost 4 bases and the J gene lost 5 bases, with 17 bases spanning the gap. This CDR3 is 15 amino acids long. DNA of the CDR3: TGTGCCAGCAGTTCCATGGCGGGGGGCGGGACTGAAGCTTTCTTT. This sequence encodes CASSSMAGGGTEAFF.

V and J are TRBV19 and TRBJ2-7; D possibly corresponds to TRBD1 (7 bases). Germline CDR1 reads LNHDA; CDR2 reads SQIVND (reference sequence). V dropped 5 bases and J dropped 2 bases, with 13 bases sitting between them. The CDR3 is 14 residues long. CDR3 sequence: CASSAQGGAYEQYF. CDR3 coding DNA: TGTGCCAGTAGTGCCCAGGGGGGAGCCTACGAGCAGTACTTC.

The chain recombines TRBV28 with TRBJ2-7, with TRBD1 as a possible D gene (5 bases). The CDR3 is 14 residues long. Between the trimmed V and J ends, which lost 7 bases and 1 base, there was a span of 14 bases. Germline values: CDR1 MDHEN, CDR2 SYDVKM. This CDR3 reads CASNPGIRSYEQYF. For the CDR3, the DNA is TGTGCCAGCAATCCAGGGATAAGATCCTACGAGCAGTACTTC.

The genes are TRBV7-9 and TRBJ1-1; a weak D match, TRBD1 (5 bases). Trimming left V 3 bases short and J 1 base short, with 12 bases between. There are 15 residues in the CDR3. Germline lookup yields CDR1 SEHNR and CDR2 FQNEAQ (reference sequence). CDR3 sequence (DNA): TGTGCCAGCAGCTTGAGCCATACAGGGAACACTGAAGCTTTCTTT. Its protein is CASSLSHTGNTEAFF.

The V call is TRBV28, the J call TRBJ1-1; D uncertain. V was clipped by 2 bases and J by 0 bases, with 7 bases between them. The V gene's germline CDR1 is MDHEN and CDR2 SYDVKM. The CDR3 is made up of 14 amino acids. The CDR3 sequence is CASSLVGMNTEAFF. CDR3 DNA: TGTGCCAGCAGTTTAGTTGGCATGAACACTGAAGCTTTCTTT.